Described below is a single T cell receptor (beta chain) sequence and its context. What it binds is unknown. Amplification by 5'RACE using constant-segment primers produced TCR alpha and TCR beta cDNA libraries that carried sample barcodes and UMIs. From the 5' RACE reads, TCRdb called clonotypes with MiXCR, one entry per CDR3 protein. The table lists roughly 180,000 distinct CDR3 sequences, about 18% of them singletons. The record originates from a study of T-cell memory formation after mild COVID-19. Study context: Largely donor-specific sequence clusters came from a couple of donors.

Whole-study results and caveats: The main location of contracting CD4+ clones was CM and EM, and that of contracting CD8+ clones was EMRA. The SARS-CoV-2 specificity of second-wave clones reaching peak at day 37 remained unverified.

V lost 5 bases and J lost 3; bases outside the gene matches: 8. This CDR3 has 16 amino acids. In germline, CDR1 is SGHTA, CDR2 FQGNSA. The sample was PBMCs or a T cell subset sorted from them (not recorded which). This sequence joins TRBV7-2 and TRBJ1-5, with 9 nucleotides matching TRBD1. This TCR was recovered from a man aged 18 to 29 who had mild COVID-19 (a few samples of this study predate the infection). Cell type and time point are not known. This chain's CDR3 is CASSPRTGADNQPQHF. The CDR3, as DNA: TGTGCCAGCAGCCCCCGGACAGGGGCGGACAATCAGCCCCAGCATTTT.